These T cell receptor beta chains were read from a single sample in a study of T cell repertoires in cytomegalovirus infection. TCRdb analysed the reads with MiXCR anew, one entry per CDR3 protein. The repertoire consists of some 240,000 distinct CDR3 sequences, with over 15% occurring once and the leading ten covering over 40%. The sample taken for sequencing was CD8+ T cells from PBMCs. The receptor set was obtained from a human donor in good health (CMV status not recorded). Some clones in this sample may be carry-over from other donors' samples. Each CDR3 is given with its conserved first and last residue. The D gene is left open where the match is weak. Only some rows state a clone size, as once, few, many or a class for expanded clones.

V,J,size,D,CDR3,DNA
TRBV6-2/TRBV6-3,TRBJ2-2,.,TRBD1,CASLRGTGELFF,TGTGCCAGCCTCAGGGGGACCGGGGAGCTGTTTTTT
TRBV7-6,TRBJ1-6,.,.,CASSLSGANSPLHF,TGTGCCAGCAGCTTATCGGGGGCAAATTCACCCCTCCACTTT
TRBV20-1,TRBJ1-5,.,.,CSARGGGGNQPQHF,TGCAGTGCTAGAGGAGGCGGGGGCAATCAGCCCCAGCATTTT
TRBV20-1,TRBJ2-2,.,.,CSASNWDGTNTGELFF,TGCAGTGCTAGCAATTGGGACGGAACGAACACCGGGGAGCTGTTTTTT
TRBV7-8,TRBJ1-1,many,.,CASSLGRKNTEAFF,TGTGCCAGCAGCTTAGGGCGGAAGAACACTGAAGCTTTCTTT
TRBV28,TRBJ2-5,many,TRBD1,CASSLRQGARETQYF,TGTGCCAGCAGTTTAAGACAGGGGGCACGGGAGACCCAGTACTTC
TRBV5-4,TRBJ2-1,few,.,CASSWGERDYNEQFF,TGTGCCAGCAGCTGGGGAGAAAGAGACTACAATGAGCAGTTCTTC
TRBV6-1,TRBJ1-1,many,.,CASSEWFSVTEAFF,TGTGCCAGCAGTGAATGGTTCTCGGTCACTGAAGCTTTCTTT
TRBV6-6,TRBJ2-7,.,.,CASSYIHDLNSYEQYF,TGTGCCAGCAGCTATATTCATGATCTGAATTCCTACGAGCAGTACTTC
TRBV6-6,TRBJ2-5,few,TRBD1,CASSPGQGRIETQYF,TGTGCCAGCAGTCCGGGACAGGGAAGGATAGAGACCCAGTACTTC
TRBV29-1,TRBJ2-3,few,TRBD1,CSVEDPGQGLIDTQYF,TGCAGCGTTGAAGACCCCGGACAGGGACTGATTGATACGCAGTATTTT
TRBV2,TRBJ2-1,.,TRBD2,CAILGTSAQWQFF,TGTGCCATCCTCGGGACTAGCGCTCAGTGGCAGTTCTTC
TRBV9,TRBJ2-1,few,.,CASSVALWGEQFF,TGTGCCAGCAGCGTAGCTCTATGGGGTGAGCAGTTCTTC
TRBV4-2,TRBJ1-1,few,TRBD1,CASSQDRGPTNTEAFF,TGTGCCAGCAGCCAAGACAGGGGGCCGACGAACACTGAAGCTTTCTTT
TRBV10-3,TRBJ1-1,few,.,CAISPGRTEAFF,TGTGCCATCAGTCCAGGGCGGACTGAAGCTTTCTTT
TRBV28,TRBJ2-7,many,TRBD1,CASSLRGLGYEQYF,TGTGCCAGCAGTTTAAGGGGGCTGGGGTACGAGCAGTACTTC
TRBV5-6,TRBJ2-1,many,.,CASSFGGRSYNEQFF,TGTGCCAGCAGCTTCGGAGGCCGCTCCTACAATGAGCAGTTCTTC
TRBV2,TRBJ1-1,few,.,CASLKGTEAFF,TGTGCCAGTCTAAAGGGTACTGAAGCTTTCTTT
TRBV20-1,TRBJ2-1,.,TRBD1,CSATTGTGYYNEQFF,TGCAGTGCAACTACCGGGACAGGGTACTACAATGAGCAGTTCTTC
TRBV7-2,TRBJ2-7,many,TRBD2,CASSQWGLAGGYSSYEQYF,TGTGCCAGCAGCCAATGGGGACTAGCGGGGGGGTATAGCTCCTACGAGCAGTACTTC
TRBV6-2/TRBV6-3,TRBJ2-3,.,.,CASSYVGTPTVDTQYF,TGTGCCAGCAGTTACGTGGGGACCCCGACAGTGGATACGCAGTATTTT
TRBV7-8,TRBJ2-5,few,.,CASSLYAGDQETQYF,TGTGCCAGCAGCTTGTACGCAGGGGACCAAGAGACCCAGTACTTC
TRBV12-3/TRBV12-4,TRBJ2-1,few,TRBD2,CASSKGTSGGAYNEQFF,TGTGCCAGCAGTAAGGGGACTAGCGGGGGGGCCTACAATGAGCAGTTCTTC
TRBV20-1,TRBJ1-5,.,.,CSARWGYGSNQPQHF,TGCAGTGCTAGATGGGGGTATGGGAGCAATCAGCCCCAGCATTTT
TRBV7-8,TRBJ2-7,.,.,CASSSTPEQYF,TGTGCCAGCAGCTCCACACCGGAGCAGTACTTC
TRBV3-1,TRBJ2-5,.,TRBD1,CASSQVNRGQETQYF,TGTGCCAGCAGCCAAGTCAACAGGGGCCAAGAGACCCAGTACTTC
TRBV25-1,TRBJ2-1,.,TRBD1,CASSGDDRVYNEQFF,TGTGCCAGCAGTGGGGATGACAGGGTTTACAATGAGCAGTTCTTC
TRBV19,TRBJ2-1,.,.,CASSIGLDNEQFF,TGTGCCAGTAGTATCGGTCTGGACAATGAGCAGTTCTTC
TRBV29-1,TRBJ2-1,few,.,CSVEWGDYNEQFF,TGCAGCGTTGAATGGGGGGACTACAATGAGCAGTTCTTC
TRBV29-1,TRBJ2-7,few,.,CSVRGNEQYF,TGCAGCGTTAGGGGGAACGAGCAGTACTTC
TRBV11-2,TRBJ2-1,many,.,CASSGIRQFF,TGTGCCAGCAGCGGGATCCGGCAGTTCTTC
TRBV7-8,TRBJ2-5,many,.,CASRVGRARETQYF,TGTGCCAGCAGAGTTGGCAGGGCGAGGGAGACCCAGTACTTC
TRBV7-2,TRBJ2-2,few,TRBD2,CASRPSGGAIGELFF,TGTGCCAGCAGACCGAGCGGGGGGGCCATCGGGGAGCTGTTTTTT
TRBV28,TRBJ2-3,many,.,CASRYTGYGSTDTQYF,TGTGCCAGCAGATATACGGGTTACGGTAGCACAGATACGCAGTATTTT
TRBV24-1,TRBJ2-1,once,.,CATSDTRGSGDEQFF,TGTGCCACCAGTGATACGAGGGGGTCAGGCGATGAGCAGTTCTTC
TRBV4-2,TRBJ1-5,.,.,CASSQDAGLPNQPQHF,TGTGCCAGCAGCCAAGACGCAGGGCTCCCTAATCAGCCCCAGCATTTT
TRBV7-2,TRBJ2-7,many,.,CASSLGGGGLYEQYF,TGTGCCAGCAGCCTCGGCGGAGGGGGTCTCTACGAGCAGTACTTC
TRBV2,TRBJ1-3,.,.,CASPGLRGNTIYF,TGTGCCAGTCCAGGGTTACGCGGAAACACCATATATTTT
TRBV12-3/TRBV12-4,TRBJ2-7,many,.,CASKGGKYEQYF,TGTGCCAGCAAAGGGGGGAAATACGAGCAGTACTTC
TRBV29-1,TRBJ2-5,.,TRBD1,CSVVGTGVFYLTQYF,TGCAGCGTTGTTGGTACAGGGGTTTTCTATCTGACCCAGTACTTC
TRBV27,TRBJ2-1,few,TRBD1,CASRPGTGTGDDEQFF,TGTGCCAGCAGGCCTGGGACCGGGACAGGGGACGATGAGCAGTTCTTC
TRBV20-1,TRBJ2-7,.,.,CSATGWDYEQYF,TGCAGTGCTACAGGGTGGGACTACGAGCAGTACTTC